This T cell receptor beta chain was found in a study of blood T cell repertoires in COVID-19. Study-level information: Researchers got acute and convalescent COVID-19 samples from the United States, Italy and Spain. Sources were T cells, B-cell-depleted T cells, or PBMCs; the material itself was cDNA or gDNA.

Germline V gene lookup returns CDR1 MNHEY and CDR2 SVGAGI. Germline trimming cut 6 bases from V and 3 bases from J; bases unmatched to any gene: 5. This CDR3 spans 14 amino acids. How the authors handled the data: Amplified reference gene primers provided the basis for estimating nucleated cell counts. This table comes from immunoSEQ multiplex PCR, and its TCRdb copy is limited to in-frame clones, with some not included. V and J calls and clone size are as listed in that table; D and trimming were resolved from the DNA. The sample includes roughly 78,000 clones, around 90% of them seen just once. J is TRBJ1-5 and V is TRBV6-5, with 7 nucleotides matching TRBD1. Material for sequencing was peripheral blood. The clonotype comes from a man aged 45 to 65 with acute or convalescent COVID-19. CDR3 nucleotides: TGTGCCAGCAGCAGGGACAGTTCCAATCAGCCCCAGCATTTT. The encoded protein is CASSRDSSNQPQHF.